This T cell receptor (beta chain) derives from a study of T cell responses to AZD1222 COVID-19 vaccine (dated by TCRdb to 2020 to 2023). Notes on the research overall: AZD1222 recipients with second doses at about 4 weeks or about 12 weeks were pooled, because spike-specific TCR depth and breadth did not differ between schedules. A total of under 250 trial participants underwent TCR sequencing, of whom 207 had received two doses of AZD1222 and about 25 had received two doses of the MenACWY control vaccine. Trial participants were enrolled by age into 18-55, 56-69 and 70-plus year subgroups, with 148, 28 and 57 TCR-sequenced participants respectively.

The CDR3 regions of human TCRbeta chains were analyzed by immunosequencing. Regarding the original processing steps: Repertoire TCRs were matched against a reference library of SARS-CoV-2-specific TCRs generated with the MIRA antigen-specificity platform. Breadth was defined as the fraction of unique TCRs that were SARS-CoV-2-associated, and depth was defined as the fraction of total T cells that were SARS-CoV-2-associated. Each spike-specific TCR was assigned to its reactive spike region and to a CD4 or CD8 class using the MIRA data. Log10-transformed breadth and depth values were compared by one-way ANOVA with Sidak's multiple comparisons tests. TCRdb carries this immuneACCESS record with in-frame sequences only. Its versions omit some clonotypes, under half of them owing to an unresolved V gene in the studies checked, with the rest unexplained. That table is the source of V, J and clone size, and D and trimming were worked out from the DNA. The sample table records about 73,000 clones; 88% of these occur just once. The ten largest clones capture less than 20% of the sample.

With regard to this clone: Its antigen specificity is not known. Base qualities were left out, and no much larger clone turns up one base away.

Read against the paper, the sample's time point label means: baseline before first vaccination. Vaccinee samples were obtained from the UK trials COV001 and COV002, which included a single-blind randomized controlled phase 2/3 trial of AZD1222 (ChAdOx1 nCoV-19) in healthy adults. Trial participant PBMC samples were collected at day 0 and day 28 after the second dose for TCRbeta chain sequencing. On the study overall, not on this receptor specifically: CD4 TCRs associated with the vaccine covered the entire spike protein, and the dominant responses were in regions 160-218 and 743-854. Conclusions about previously exposed vaccinees are limited, since just 6 or 7 AZD1222 recipients were seropositive for SARS-CoV-2 at baseline. Reportedly, almost half of the unique spike-specific TCRs recognized epitopes lying outside the regions that are mutated in the B.1.351 and B.1.1.7 variants. Participants were mostly white British, with more females than males. The authors suggested clonal diversity may have been underestimated. No day 14 peak-response samples were available, so repertoires were characterized only after the peak T cell response. After two AZD1222 doses, spike-specific TCR breadth and depth were significantly higher than at day 0 and than in MenACWY recipients. In the small 56-69-year group, the increase in depth fell short of significance, most likely because of low power.

The CDR3 holds 17 amino acids from the cysteine to the phenylalanine. Only the CDR3 DNA stays, 51 bases, in frame from base 1. As encoded in the germline V gene, CDR1 is SGHRS while CDR2 is YFSETQ. V is shortened by 0 bases, J by 3 bases, and the region joining them spans 19 bases. The source is an adult in good health. The rearranged segments are TRBV5-1 and TRBJ2-7; TRBD1 is possibly the D segment (6 matching bases). Specimen: peripheral blood, collected on day 0 of AZD1222 vaccination. The DNA sequence is as follows: TGCGCCAGCAGCTTGGCGTCTTTGGGGGCAAGGGGCTACGAGCAGTACTTC. The translation is CASSLASLGARGYEQYF.